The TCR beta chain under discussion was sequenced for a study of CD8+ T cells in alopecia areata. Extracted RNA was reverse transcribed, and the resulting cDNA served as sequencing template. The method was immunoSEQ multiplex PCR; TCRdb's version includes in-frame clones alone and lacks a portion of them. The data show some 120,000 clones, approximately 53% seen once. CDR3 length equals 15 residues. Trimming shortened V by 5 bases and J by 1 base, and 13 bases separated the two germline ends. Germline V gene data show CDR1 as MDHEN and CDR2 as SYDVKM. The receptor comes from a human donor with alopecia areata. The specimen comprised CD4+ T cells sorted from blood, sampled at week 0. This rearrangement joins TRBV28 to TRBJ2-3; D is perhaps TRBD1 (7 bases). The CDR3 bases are TGTGCCAGCAGTCCTCAGGGGGAGGGCACAGATACGCAGTATTTT. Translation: CASSPQGEGTDTQYF.